What follows describes a single T cell receptor (beta chain). Some clones are missing from TCRdb's copy, which holds only in-frame ones; the method was immunoSEQ multiplex PCR. The table includes around 100,000 clones, about nine tenths detected once. The length of the CDR3 is 16 residues. Germline V gene data show CDR1 as LNHDA and CDR2 as SQIVND (reference sequence). Between the trimmed V and J ends, which lost 1 base and 0 bases, there was a span of 12 bases. This record comes from a study of control samples from healthy donors and cancer patients. This chain joins TRBV19 and TRBJ1-1; D is perhaps TRBD1 (5 bases). The clonotype originates from a human donor in good health. The donor label of this sample is uncertain. The specimen was blood. The CDR3 loop is CASSIAAGQMNTEAFF. The CDR3 nucleotides are TGTGCCAGTAGTATAGCGGCAGGGCAAATGAACACTGAAGCTTTCTTT.